Sequencing of this T cell receptor beta chain was carried out in a study of cytomegalovirus exposure and HLA in healthy donors. This clone has just one count. Generated by immunoSEQ multiplex PCR, the TCRdb table keeps only in-frame clones and is missing some. The sample has some 69,000 clones; over 90% are singletons. This CDR3 is built from 15 residues. V lost 0 bases to trimming and J lost 2 bases; unmatched junction nucleotides: 3. Per the germline V gene, CDR1 is LGHNA and CDR2 is YSLEER. The sequencing sample was made of PBMCs. This TCR derives from a woman younger than 30 in good health and CMV-seropositive. V gene TRBV4-3 combines with J gene TRBJ2-7, with TRBD2 identical over 8 bases. DNA of the CDR3: TGCGCCAGCAGCCAAGATTCGGGGGGGGCCTACGAGCAGTACTTC. It is translated as CASSQDSGGAYEQYF.